The rows below give T cell receptor beta chains drawn from one sample of a study of immune heterogeneity within non-small cell lung tumors. In TCRdb, the multiplex PCR reads were re-called with MiXCR into one record per CDR3 protein. The table has roughly 20,000 distinct CDR3 sequences, about 29% seen once. What was sequenced was lung tumor tissue. The receptors were gathered from a man aged 35 to 55 with non-small cell lung cancer. Both conserved end residues are part of each CDR3. A D gene is named only where the DNA matches it firmly. Clone size is given for some rows only: seen once, a few or many times, or a class if the clone is expanded.

J gene: TRBJ1-2
clone size: -
D gene: -
V gene: TRBV4-3
CDR3 DNA: TGCGCCAGCAGCCAAGCCACGGGGGCGATCTATGGCTACACCTTC
CDR3 protein: CASSQATGAIYGYTF

J gene: TRBJ2-2
clone size: few
D gene: -
V gene: TRBV7-8
CDR3 DNA: TGTGCCAGCAGCTTAGTTTCCGGGAGTGCGCTGACGACCGGGGAGCTGTTTTTT
CDR3 protein: CASSLVSGSALTTGELFF

J gene: TRBJ1-1
clone size: -
D gene: -
V gene: TRBV27
CDR3 DNA: TGTGCCAGCAGGCTCCTGGGGGGCACTGAAGCTTTCTTT
CDR3 protein: CASRLLGGTEAFF

J gene: TRBJ1-6
clone size: few
D gene: -
V gene: TRBV27
CDR3 DNA: TGTGCCAGCAGTCCCGGGACTTCTATTAATTCACCCCTCCACTTT
CDR3 protein: CASSPGTSINSPLHF

J gene: TRBJ1-2
clone size: -
D gene: -
V gene: TRBV7-2
CDR3 DNA: TGTGCCAGCAGCTTAGTCGTGGCAGGAAACTATGGCTACACCTTC
CDR3 protein: CASSLVVAGNYGYTF

J gene: TRBJ1-1
clone size: few
D gene: -
V gene: TRBV20-1
CDR3 DNA: TGCAGTGCTAGCCCCGGGACTCGGGCTTTCTTT
CDR3 protein: CSASPGTRAFF

J gene: TRBJ2-1
clone size: -
D gene: -
V gene: TRBV20-1
CDR3 DNA: TGCAGTGCCGCGGGGTCAGGCATCAATGAGCAGTTCTTC
CDR3 protein: CSAAGSGINEQFF

J gene: TRBJ2-1
clone size: -
D gene: -
V gene: TRBV11-3
CDR3 DNA: TGTGCCAGCAGATTACAGGGTAATGAGCAGTTCTTC
CDR3 protein: CASRLQGNEQFF

J gene: TRBJ2-7
clone size: medium-sized
D gene: TRBD2
V gene: TRBV30
CDR3 DNA: TGTGCCTGGAGTGTCGGGGGGAGCTACGAGCAGTACTTC
CDR3 protein: CAWSVGGSYEQYF

J gene: TRBJ1-3
clone size: few
D gene: -
V gene: TRBV5-4
CDR3 DNA: TGTGCCAGCAGCTTCTCGACCACGAGCTCCCTCTCTGGAAACACCATATATTTT
CDR3 protein: CASSFSTTSSLSGNTIYF

J gene: TRBJ2-7
clone size: many
D gene: -
V gene: TRBV11-3
CDR3 DNA: TGTGCCAGCAGAAAGAACCGGGAGCCCTCCTACGAGCAGTACTTC
CDR3 protein: CASRKNREPSYEQYF

J gene: TRBJ1-6
clone size: -
D gene: -
V gene: TRBV11-2
CDR3 DNA: TGTGCCAGCACCGTCGCGGGACATAATTCACCCCTCCACTTT
CDR3 protein: CASTVAGHNSPLHF

J gene: TRBJ1-2
clone size: few
D gene: -
V gene: TRBV12-3/TRBV12-4
CDR3 DNA: TGTGCCAGCAGTTTTTCCAGTGGCTACACCTTC
CDR3 protein: CASSFSSGYTF

J gene: TRBJ2-7
clone size: many
D gene: -
V gene: TRBV30
CDR3 DNA: TGTGCCTGGAGTGTGGGACTCCAGGGGGAGCAGTACTTC
CDR3 protein: CAWSVGLQGEQYF

J gene: TRBJ2-2
clone size: few
D gene: TRBD2
V gene: TRBV29-1
CDR3 DNA: TGCAGCGCCGGCGGGGGGAGTGGCGGGGAGCTGTTTTTT
CDR3 protein: CSAGGGSGGELFF

J gene: TRBJ2-3
clone size: many
D gene: -
V gene: TRBV20-1
CDR3 DNA: TGCAGTGCTAGAGATGTTCGCGGGGGCGACACAGATACGCAGTATTTT
CDR3 protein: CSARDVRGGDTDTQYF

J gene: TRBJ2-3
clone size: -
D gene: TRBD2
V gene: TRBV6-2/TRBV6-3
CDR3 DNA: TGTGCCAGACTTTTACTAGCGGGAGACACAGATACGCAGTATTTT
CDR3 protein: CARLLLAGDTDTQYF

J gene: TRBJ2-3
clone size: once
D gene: -
V gene: TRBV2
CDR3 DNA: TGTGCCAGCAGCGAACGGGACACAGATACGCAGTATTTT
CDR3 protein: CASSERDTDTQYF

J gene: TRBJ2-3
clone size: many
D gene: -
V gene: TRBV11-2
CDR3 DNA: TGTGCCAGCAGCCCAGGGGCTAGCACAGATACGCAGTATTTT
CDR3 protein: CASSPGASTDTQYF

J gene: TRBJ2-1
clone size: few
D gene: TRBD1
V gene: TRBV4-1
CDR3 DNA: TGCGCCAGCAGCCAAGAAGGCGGGACAGGGGGCCACAATGAGCAGTTCTTC
CDR3 protein: CASSQEGGTGGHNEQFF

J gene: TRBJ2-5
clone size: few
D gene: TRBD2
V gene: TRBV2
CDR3 DNA: TGTGCCAGCATGAGGAGTAGCGGGATTCCTGAGACCCAGTACTTC
CDR3 protein: CASMRSSGIPETQYF

J gene: TRBJ1-6
clone size: many
D gene: -
V gene: TRBV20-1
CDR3 DNA: TGCAGTGCTAGAGGTGGGGCTCTCGGGGATAATTCACCCCTCCACTTT
CDR3 protein: CSARGGALGDNSPLHF

J gene: TRBJ1-1
clone size: many
D gene: -
V gene: TRBV27
CDR3 DNA: TGTGCCAGCAGTTTGATAGACGGTGAAGCTTTCTTT
CDR3 protein: CASSLIDGEAFF

J gene: TRBJ1-1
clone size: medium-sized
D gene: -
V gene: TRBV6-2/TRBV6-3
CDR3 DNA: TGTGCCAGCACCCCGGGTAGAGTGAACACTGAAGCTTTCTTT
CDR3 protein: CASTPGRVNTEAFF

J gene: TRBJ2-3
clone size: -
D gene: -
V gene: TRBV11-2
CDR3 DNA: TGTGCCAGCAGCTTCGACATAAGTGTTGGTACGCAGTATTTT
CDR3 protein: CASSFDISVGTQYF

J gene: TRBJ1-6
clone size: many
D gene: -
V gene: TRBV30
CDR3 DNA: TGTGCCTGGAATCTGCGGGGGTGGAATTCACCCCTCCACTTT
CDR3 protein: CAWNLRGWNSPLHF

J gene: TRBJ1-4
clone size: -
D gene: TRBD1
V gene: TRBV6-2/TRBV6-3
CDR3 DNA: TGTGTCAGCAGCCGCGAACTCACAGGGGTTGAAAAACTGTTTTTT
CDR3 protein: CVSSRELTGVEKLFF

J gene: TRBJ1-5
clone size: many
D gene: -
V gene: TRBV6-1
CDR3 DNA: TGTGCCAGCTTACCGGGGGCCTTCTTAGGGCAGCCCCAGCATTTT
CDR3 protein: CASLPGAFLGQPQHF

J gene: TRBJ1-4
clone size: -
D gene: -
V gene: TRBV6-1
CDR3 DNA: TGTGCCAGCAGGACCCGGACAACCGCAACTAATGAAAAACTGTTTTTT
CDR3 protein: CASRTRTTATNEKLFF

J gene: TRBJ1-5
clone size: few
D gene: -
V gene: TRBV10-2
CDR3 DNA: TGCGCCAGCAGTGAGCCGGACCGCAGCCCGGGGCAGCCCCAGCATTTT
CDR3 protein: CASSEPDRSPGQPQHF

J gene: TRBJ2-7
clone size: medium-sized
D gene: TRBD2
V gene: TRBV7-9
CDR3 DNA: TGTGCCAGCAGCTTGTTTGGTAGCGGGATATTCGACGAGCAGTACTTC
CDR3 protein: CASSLFGSGIFDEQYF

J gene: TRBJ2-7
clone size: many
D gene: TRBD1
V gene: TRBV7-8
CDR3 DNA: TGTGCCAGCAGCCCCCGGGTGGGCGACAGGGTCGACTACGAGCAGTACTTC
CDR3 protein: CASSPRVGDRVDYEQYF

J gene: TRBJ2-5
clone size: -
D gene: TRBD2
V gene: TRBV20-1
CDR3 DNA: TGCAGTGCTGGACCGGGACTAGCGGGAGTCGGGGAGACCCAGTACTTC
CDR3 protein: CSAGPGLAGVGETQYF

J gene: TRBJ1-6
clone size: medium-sized
D gene: TRBD1
V gene: TRBV19
CDR3 DNA: TGTGCCAACCCTCAGGGGGGGAGCTCCTATAATTCACCCCTCCACTTT
CDR3 protein: CANPQGGSSYNSPLHF

J gene: TRBJ1-1
clone size: few
D gene: -
V gene: TRBV29-1
CDR3 DNA: TGCAGCGTGGCAGGGGTGGTGAACACTGAAGCTTTCTTT
CDR3 protein: CSVAGVVNTEAFF

J gene: TRBJ2-1
clone size: few
D gene: TRBD1
V gene: TRBV18
CDR3 DNA: TGTGCCAGCTCACCATACGAGACAGGGTCCTACAATGAGCAGTTCTTC
CDR3 protein: CASSPYETGSYNEQFF

J gene: TRBJ1-2
clone size: -
D gene: -
V gene: TRBV5-5
CDR3 DNA: TGTGCCAGCAGCTCGCCGGGGACGTATAAAGGGAACTATGGCTACACCTTC
CDR3 protein: CASSSPGTYKGNYGYTF